This TCR beta chain came from a study of shared clonotypes between healthy human individuals. Study as a whole: The study used three CD4 naive, three CD4 memory, two CD8 naive and one CD8 memory plate per donor. Whole-study results and caveats: Depth was large, yet rarefaction showed that sorted-subset sequencing was incomplete. Researchers sampled only blood; tissue repertoires likely differ.

The germline V gene has CDR1 SGHRS and CDR2 YFSETQ. CDR3 length: 14 amino acids. With 2 bases removed from V and 6 bases from J, the gap between germline ends came to 15 bases. Sorted-subset replicate PCRs used 200 ng of genomic DNA. This amount corresponded to tens of thousands of T cell genomes. Only in-frame clones appear in the TCRdb table, and some are missing; sequencing was by immunoSEQ multiplex PCR. The repertoire holds about 1 million clones, about 70% seen once, with approximately 1.5% in the top ten. Note on this clone: The target antigen is unknown.

Sequencing was carried out using memory CD4+ T cells sorted from blood. Subset indicated: CD45RA-negative fraction. The receptor comes from a man between 18 and 29 years old in good health. The J gene is TRBJ2-7, the V gene TRBV5-1, with TRBD2 as a possible D gene (6 bases). In nucleotides, the CDR3 is TGCGCCAGCAGCTTAGGCGGAGGGGTTCCCGAGCAGTACTTC. This encodes CASSLGGGVPEQYF.